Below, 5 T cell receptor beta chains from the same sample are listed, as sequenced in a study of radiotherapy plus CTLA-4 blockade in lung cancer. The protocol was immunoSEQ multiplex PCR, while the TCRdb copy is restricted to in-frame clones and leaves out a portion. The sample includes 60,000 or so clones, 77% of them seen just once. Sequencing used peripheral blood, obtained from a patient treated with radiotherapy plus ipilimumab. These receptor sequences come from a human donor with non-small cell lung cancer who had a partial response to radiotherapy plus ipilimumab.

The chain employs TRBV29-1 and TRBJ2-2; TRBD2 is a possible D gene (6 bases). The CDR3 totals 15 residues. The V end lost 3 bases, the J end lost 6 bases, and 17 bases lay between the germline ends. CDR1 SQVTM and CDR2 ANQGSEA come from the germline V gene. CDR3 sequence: CSVEGRGLGAGELFF. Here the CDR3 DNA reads TGCAGCGTTGAGGGTCGGGGGTTGGGGGCCGGGGAGCTGTTTTTT.

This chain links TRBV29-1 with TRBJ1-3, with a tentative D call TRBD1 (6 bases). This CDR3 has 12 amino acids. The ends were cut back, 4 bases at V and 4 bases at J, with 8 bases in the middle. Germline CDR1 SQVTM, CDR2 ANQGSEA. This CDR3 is CSVAGAGNTIYF. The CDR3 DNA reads TGCAGCGTTGCAGGGGCGGGAAACACCATATATTTT.

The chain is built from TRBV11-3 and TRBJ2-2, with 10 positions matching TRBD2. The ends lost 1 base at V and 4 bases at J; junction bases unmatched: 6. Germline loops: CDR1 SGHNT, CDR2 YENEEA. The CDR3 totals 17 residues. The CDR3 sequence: CASSLALAGASTGELFF. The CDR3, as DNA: TGTGCCAGCAGCTTAGCCCTAGCGGGGGCAAGCACCGGGGAGCTGTTTTTT.

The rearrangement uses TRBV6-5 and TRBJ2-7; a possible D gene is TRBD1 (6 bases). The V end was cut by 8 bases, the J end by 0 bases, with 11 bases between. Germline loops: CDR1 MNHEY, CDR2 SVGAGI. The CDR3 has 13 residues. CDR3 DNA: TGTGCCAGCTCAAGGGACACCTCCTACGAGCAGTACTTC. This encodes CASSRDTSYEQYF.

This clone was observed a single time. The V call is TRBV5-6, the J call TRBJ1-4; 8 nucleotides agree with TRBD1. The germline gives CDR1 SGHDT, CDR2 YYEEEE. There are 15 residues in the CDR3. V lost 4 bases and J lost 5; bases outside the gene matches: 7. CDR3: CASSRGGQGNEKLFF. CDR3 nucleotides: TGTGCCAGCAGCAGAGGAGGACAGGGAAATGAAAAACTGTTTTTT.